The 4 T cell receptor beta chains in this list originate from one sample, sequenced in a study of beta chain features in type 1 diabetes (dated by TCRdb to 2016 to 2019). Library method: the immunoSEQ multiplex PCR assay. The entire amount of isolated RNA was reverse transcribed using the High Capacity cDNA Reverse Transcription Kit, so the sequenced TCRB transcripts were expressed ones. TCRdb carries this immuneACCESS record with in-frame sequences only. Its versions omit some clonotypes, under half of them owing to an unresolved V gene in the studies checked, with the rest unexplained. This sample has about 260,000 clones in its table, and around 21% of those were observed once. Roughly 0.028% of the sample rests with the top ten. Their antigens are not known. General findings and caveats noted by the study authors: In all four CD4+ subsets, TCRB CDR3 length was moderately but significantly shorter in type 1 diabetes patients.

The sample was naive CD4+ T cells from blood. The cell subset or site label of this sample denotes: true naive CD4+ T cells. The receptors come from a woman in her thirties or forties with type 1 diabetes.

Regarding this clone: The same CDR3 is also encoded by other DNA sequences in this sample. The chain is built from TRBV29-1 and TRBJ2-7; TRBD1 matches 9 bases. V lost 6 bases and J lost 1; bases outside the gene matches: 1. CDR1 and CDR2 from the germline V gene are SQVTM and ANQGSEA. This CDR3 is built from 12 residues. CDR3 sequence: CSVGTGSYEQYF. The CDR3, as DNA: TGCAGCGTCGGGACAGGGTCCTACGAGCAGTACTTC.

The J gene is TRBJ1-2, the V gene TRBV4-2; D may be TRBD1 (5 bases). The CDR3 loop spans 13 amino acids. Trimming removed 4 bases at V and 8 bases at J, with 14 bases between. Germline CDR1 reads LGHNA; CDR2 reads YNFKEQ. The CDR3 DNA sequence: TGTGCCAGCAGCCCGGGACCGGGGGAGGGCTACACCTTC. As protein: CASSPGPGEGYTF.

The V and J genes are TRBV28 and TRBJ2-1, with 10 nucleotides matching TRBD2. Losses at the gene ends were 4 bases for V and 6 bases for J; bases not matched to a gene: 6. Germline lookup yields CDR1 MDHEN and CDR2 SYDVKM. The CDR3 loop spans 15 amino acids. The CDR3 DNA sequence: TGTGCCAGCAGTTATCAGGGGACTAGCGTCAATGAGCAGTTCTTC. This sequence encodes CASSYQGTSVNEQFF.

The chain carries TRBV11-2 and TRBJ2-1; D is perhaps TRBD1 (5 bases). The CDR3 consists of 12 residues. Per germline, CDR1 SGHAT and CDR2 FQNNGV. Deletions cut 6 bases from V and 8 bases from J, with 11 bases between. The CDR3 sequence: CASRLWGDEQFF. The CDR3 DNA reads TGTGCCAGCAGGTTGTGGGGCGATGAGCAGTTCTTC.